These T cell receptor beta chains were read from a single sample in a study of blood T cell repertoires in COVID-19. TCRdb keeps only in-frame clones here, not all; method: immunoSEQ multiplex PCR. Of fewer than 500,000 clones detected, 70% to 90% appear once; the ten largest clones hold approximately 2%. The sequenced sample consisted of PBMCs or T cells enriched from blood (not recorded which). Every receptor here comes from a woman aged 18-29 years with acute COVID-19. The CDR3 runs from the conserved cysteine through the conserved F or W. D genes are given only for firm matches. Clone size is shown for a subset of rows, as once, few, many or a class of expanded clone.

v_call: TRBV5-1
clone_size: -
j_call: TRBJ1-6
d_call: -
cdr3_aa: CASSSISTSVRSPLHF
cdr3_nt: TGCGCCAGCAGCTCGATTTCCACAAGCGTCCGTTCACCCCTCCACTTT

v_call: TRBV7-9
clone_size: -
j_call: TRBJ1-5
d_call: -
cdr3_aa: CASSLDSSNQPQHF
cdr3_nt: TGTGCCAGCAGCTTAGACAGTAGCAATCAGCCCCAGCATTTT

v_call: TRBV11-2
clone_size: -
j_call: TRBJ2-1
d_call: -
cdr3_aa: CASSLAAGLNNEQFF
cdr3_nt: TGTGCCAGCAGCTTAGCGGCAGGGTTGAACAATGAGCAGTTCTTC

v_call: TRBV4-3
clone_size: -
j_call: TRBJ2-7
d_call: -
cdr3_aa: CASSQDQGGSEQYF
cdr3_nt: TGCGCCAGCAGCCAAGATCAGGGTGGATCCGAGCAGTACTTC

v_call: TRBV6-5
clone_size: -
j_call: TRBJ2-7
d_call: TRBD1
cdr3_aa: CASSTNRGRASKQYF
cdr3_nt: TGTGCCAGCAGTACAAACAGGGGGCGAGCATCGAAGCAGTACTTC

v_call: TRBV6-5
clone_size: -
j_call: TRBJ1-2
d_call: -
cdr3_aa: CASSQGPSYGYTF
cdr3_nt: TGTGCCAGCAGTCAGGGGCCATCCTATGGCTACACCTTC

v_call: TRBV7-8
clone_size: -
j_call: TRBJ2-5
d_call: TRBD2
cdr3_aa: CASSLFRAGARETQYF
cdr3_nt: TGTGCCAGCAGCTTATTTCGAGCGGGGGCCCGGGAGACCCAGTACTTC

v_call: TRBV19
clone_size: -
j_call: TRBJ2-1
d_call: -
cdr3_aa: CASSIGVYEQFF
cdr3_nt: TGTGCCAGTAGTATCGGTGTCTATGAGCAGTTCTTC

v_call: TRBV2
clone_size: -
j_call: TRBJ2-4
d_call: -
cdr3_aa: CASLKGGGSLAKNIQYF
cdr3_nt: TGTGCCAGCCTGAAGGGGGGGGGCTCCTTAGCCAAAAACATTCAGTACTTC

v_call: TRBV7-9
clone_size: -
j_call: TRBJ2-5
d_call: -
cdr3_aa: CASSLAVAGQKTQYF
cdr3_nt: TGTGCCAGCAGCTTAGCGGTGGCGGGCCAGAAGACCCAGTACTTC

v_call: TRBV19
clone_size: few
j_call: TRBJ1-1
d_call: -
cdr3_aa: CASSMAGIRAEAFF
cdr3_nt: TGTGCCAGTAGTATGGCAGGGATCAGGGCTGAAGCTTTCTTT

v_call: TRBV10-3
clone_size: -
j_call: TRBJ2-7
d_call: TRBD2
cdr3_aa: CAISEGISGTVYEQYF
cdr3_nt: TGTGCCATCAGTGAGGGTATTAGCGGGACTGTTTACGAGCAGTACTTC

v_call: TRBV27
clone_size: -
j_call: TRBJ1-5
d_call: -
cdr3_aa: CASGRSNQPQHF
cdr3_nt: TGTGCCAGCGGCCGCTCTAATCAGCCCCAGCATTTT

v_call: TRBV5-5
clone_size: few
j_call: TRBJ2-4
d_call: -
cdr3_aa: CASSVDYAKNIQYF
cdr3_nt: TGTGCCAGCAGCGTTGACTACGCCAAAAACATTCAGTACTTC

v_call: TRBV10-1
clone_size: -
j_call: TRBJ2-7
d_call: -
cdr3_aa: CASSSGVGYEQYF
cdr3_nt: TGCGCCAGCAGCAGCGGCGTTGGCTACGAGCAGTACTTC

v_call: TRBV7-9
clone_size: -
j_call: TRBJ1-2
d_call: -
cdr3_aa: CASSPGDRGGYTF
cdr3_nt: TGTGCCAGCAGCCCGGGGGACCGTGGTGGCTACACCTTC

v_call: TRBV24-1
clone_size: -
j_call: TRBJ2-3
d_call: TRBD1
cdr3_aa: CATSDRSGGSDTQYF
cdr3_nt: TGTGCCACCAGTGATAGATCAGGGGGTTCAGATACGCAGTATTTT

v_call: TRBV7-2
clone_size: -
j_call: TRBJ1-4
d_call: -
cdr3_aa: CASSLAGRGLFF
cdr3_nt: TGTGCCAGCAGCTTAGCTGGCCGGGGACTGTTTTTT

v_call: TRBV28
clone_size: few
j_call: TRBJ1-5
d_call: TRBD1
cdr3_aa: CASTRIRGLTGQPQHF
cdr3_nt: TGTGCCAGCACCAGAATCAGGGGGCTGACGGGTCAGCCCCAGCATTTT

v_call: TRBV6-5
clone_size: -
j_call: TRBJ1-1
d_call: -
cdr3_aa: CASSATVTPREAFF
cdr3_nt: TGTGCCAGCAGCGCGACAGTTACACCCAGAGAAGCTTTCTTT

v_call: TRBV27
clone_size: -
j_call: TRBJ2-2
d_call: TRBD1
cdr3_aa: CASGTGGYTGELFF
cdr3_nt: TGTGCCAGCGGGACAGGGGGATATACCGGGGAGCTGTTTTTT

v_call: TRBV28
clone_size: -
j_call: TRBJ1-5
d_call: -
cdr3_aa: CASSYSGDNQPQHF
cdr3_nt: TGTGCCAGCAGTTACTCCGGGGACAATCAGCCCCAGCATTTT

v_call: TRBV9
clone_size: -
j_call: TRBJ2-3
d_call: TRBD1
cdr3_aa: CASSVRLQGARTDTQYF
cdr3_nt: TGTGCCAGCAGCGTAAGATTACAGGGGGCCCGCACAGATACGCAGTATTTT

v_call: TRBV7-9
clone_size: -
j_call: TRBJ1-1
d_call: TRBD1
cdr3_aa: CASSWTGYEAFF
cdr3_nt: TGTGCCAGCAGCTGGACAGGATATGAAGCTTTCTTT

v_call: TRBV7-2
clone_size: -
j_call: TRBJ1-2
d_call: TRBD1
cdr3_aa: CASSYLDRERGYTF
cdr3_nt: TGTGCCAGCAGCTACCTGGACAGGGAACGTGGCTACACCTTC

v_call: TRBV3-1/TRBV3-2
clone_size: -
j_call: TRBJ2-1
d_call: -
cdr3_aa: CASSRPGVDEQFF
cdr3_nt: TGTGCCAGCAGCCGACCGGGAGTAGACGAGCAGTTCTTC

v_call: TRBV12-5
clone_size: once
j_call: TRBJ1-5
d_call: TRBD1
cdr3_aa: CASGLPVGDSQQPQHF
cdr3_nt: TGTGCTAGTGGTTTGCCGGTCGGGGACAGTCAACAGCCCCAGCATTTT

v_call: TRBV7-9
clone_size: -
j_call: TRBJ2-2
d_call: TRBD1
cdr3_aa: CASINRTGADITNTGELFF
cdr3_nt: TGTGCCAGCATCAATAGGACAGGGGCCGACATAACGAACACCGGGGAGCTGTTTTTT

v_call: TRBV28
clone_size: once
j_call: TRBJ2-4
d_call: TRBD1
cdr3_aa: CASSLPTGDDIQYF
cdr3_nt: TGTGCCAGCAGTTTACCAACAGGGGATGACATTCAGTACTTC

v_call: TRBV6-5
clone_size: once
j_call: TRBJ1-5
d_call: -
cdr3_aa: CAASRISNQPQHF
cdr3_nt: TGTGCAGCGAGCCGGATAAGCAATCAGCCCCAGCATTTT

v_call: TRBV6-5
clone_size: -
j_call: TRBJ1-5
d_call: -
cdr3_aa: CASRQVNNQPQHF
cdr3_nt: TGTGCCAGCAGACAGGTTAACAATCAGCCCCAGCATTTT

v_call: TRBV5-1
clone_size: once
j_call: TRBJ1-3
d_call: TRBD1
cdr3_aa: CASSLRGQDSGNTIYF
cdr3_nt: TGCGCCAGCAGCCTACGTGGACAGGACTCTGGAAACACCATATATTTT

v_call: TRBV7-9
clone_size: -
j_call: TRBJ2-6
d_call: -
cdr3_aa: CASSLTSSGANVLTF
cdr3_nt: TGTGCCAGCAGCTTAACGAGCTCTGGGGCCAACGTCCTGACTTTC